This T cell receptor beta chain emerged from a study of OX40 agonist ivuxolimab in advanced cancers. Assay: immunoSEQ multiplex PCR; the TCRdb copy retains only in-frame clones and omits some. The repertoire holds around 60,000 clones, with approximately 82% as singletons. The length of the CDR3 is 13 residues. The V gene lost 4 bases and the J gene lost 3 bases, with 8 bases spanning the gap. CDR1 is SGDLS and CDR2 is YYNGEE in the germline V gene. Sequenced here: CD4+ or CD8+ T cells sorted from blood, sampled in a trial of the OX40 agonist ivuxolimab. The V and J genes are TRBV9 and TRBJ1-3, with D uncertain. This clonotype was sampled from an adult with an advanced solid tumor such as melanoma, head and neck, liver or kidney cancer. DNA for the CDR3: TGTGCCAGCAGCCCTCGGGATGGAAACACCATATATTTT. It encodes CASSPRDGNTIYF.